Each of the 7 T cell receptor beta chains below was sequenced from the same sample in a study of blood T cell repertoires in COVID-19. Clones were read by immunoSEQ multiplex PCR, and TCRdb kept only the in-frame ones, dropping some. Of 40,000 to 60,000 clones listed, less than 90% are singletons. Source material: peripheral blood. The receptors were sampled from a man aged 45-65 years with acute or convalescent COVID-19.

The J gene is TRBJ2-7, the V gene TRBV7-8; 10 positions match TRBD1. Per germline, CDR1 SGHVS and CDR2 FQNEAQ. The CDR3 consists of 16 residues. V was pared by 5 bases and J by 5 bases, with 12 bases of the junction left unmatched. CDR3 protein: CASSKKSGTGVHEQYF. The CDR3 DNA follows: TGTGCCAGCAGCAAGAAATCTGGGACAGGGGTCCACGAGCAGTACTTC.

The rearrangement joins TRBV28 to TRBJ1-2, with a weak D call TRBD1 (5 bases). V gave up 7 bases and J gave up 4 bases, with 16 bases separating them. This CDR3 has 14 amino acids. The V gene's germline CDR1 is MDHEN and CDR2 SYDVKM. The CDR3 nucleotides read TGTGCCAGCACCGGGGGGGGACGGTTCTATGGCTACACCTTC. Protein product: CASTGGGRFYGYTF.

V and J are TRBV4-1 and TRBJ2-1, with 11 bases that match TRBD2. The CDR3 sequence is 16 residues long. Losses at the gene ends were 3 bases for V and 2 bases for J; bases not matched to a gene: 3. Per germline, CDR1 MGHRA and CDR2 YSYEKL. The CDR3 here is CASSHSGRATYNEQFF. Written as DNA, the CDR3 is TGCGCCAGCAGCCATAGCGGGAGGGCCACCTACAATGAGCAGTTCTTC.

The CDR3 nucleotides read TGTGCCAGCAGCCTGCGGGGCACATTGAACACTGAAGCTTTCTTT. Residues: CASSLRGTLNTEAFF. This sequence joins TRBV7-8 and TRBJ1-1; D possibly corresponds to TRBD1 (5 bases). The CDR3 has 15 amino acids. Trimming pared 5 bases from V and 0 bases from J, leaving 13 bases between. Germline V gene sequence: CDR1 SGHVS, CDR2 FQNEAQ.

The chain links TRBV10-1 to TRBJ2-3; D gene uncertain. CDR1 is WNHNN and CDR2 is SYGVQD in the germline V gene (reference sequence). The CDR3 loop spans 13 amino acids. Trimming took 4 bases from V and 2 from J, leaving 7 bases between them. This CDR3 reads CASSGPVTDTQYF. DNA for the CDR3: TGCGCCAGCAGTGGGCCAGTCACAGATACGCAGTATTTT.

This sequence joins TRBV2 and TRBJ2-2; D remains ambiguous. There are 16 residues in the CDR3. Germline CDR1 and CDR2: SNHLY and FYNNEI. The ends were cut back, 2 bases at V and 0 bases at J, with 10 bases in the middle. The CDR3 spells CASSERWSANTGELFF. Written as DNA, the CDR3 is TGTGCCAGCAGTGAACGGTGGAGCGCGAACACCGGGGAGCTGTTTTTT.

V gene TRBV6-5 combines with J gene TRBJ1-2; maybe TRBD1 (5 bases). The V and J ends lost 5 bases and 3 bases respectively, with 16 bases between them. CDR1 and CDR2 (germline): MNHEY, SVGAGI. The CDR3 length is 15 residues. CDR3 loop: CASSRGGAEDYGYTF. The DNA for the CDR3 is TGTGCCAGCAGTCGGGGGGGTGCAGAGGACTATGGCTACACCTTC.